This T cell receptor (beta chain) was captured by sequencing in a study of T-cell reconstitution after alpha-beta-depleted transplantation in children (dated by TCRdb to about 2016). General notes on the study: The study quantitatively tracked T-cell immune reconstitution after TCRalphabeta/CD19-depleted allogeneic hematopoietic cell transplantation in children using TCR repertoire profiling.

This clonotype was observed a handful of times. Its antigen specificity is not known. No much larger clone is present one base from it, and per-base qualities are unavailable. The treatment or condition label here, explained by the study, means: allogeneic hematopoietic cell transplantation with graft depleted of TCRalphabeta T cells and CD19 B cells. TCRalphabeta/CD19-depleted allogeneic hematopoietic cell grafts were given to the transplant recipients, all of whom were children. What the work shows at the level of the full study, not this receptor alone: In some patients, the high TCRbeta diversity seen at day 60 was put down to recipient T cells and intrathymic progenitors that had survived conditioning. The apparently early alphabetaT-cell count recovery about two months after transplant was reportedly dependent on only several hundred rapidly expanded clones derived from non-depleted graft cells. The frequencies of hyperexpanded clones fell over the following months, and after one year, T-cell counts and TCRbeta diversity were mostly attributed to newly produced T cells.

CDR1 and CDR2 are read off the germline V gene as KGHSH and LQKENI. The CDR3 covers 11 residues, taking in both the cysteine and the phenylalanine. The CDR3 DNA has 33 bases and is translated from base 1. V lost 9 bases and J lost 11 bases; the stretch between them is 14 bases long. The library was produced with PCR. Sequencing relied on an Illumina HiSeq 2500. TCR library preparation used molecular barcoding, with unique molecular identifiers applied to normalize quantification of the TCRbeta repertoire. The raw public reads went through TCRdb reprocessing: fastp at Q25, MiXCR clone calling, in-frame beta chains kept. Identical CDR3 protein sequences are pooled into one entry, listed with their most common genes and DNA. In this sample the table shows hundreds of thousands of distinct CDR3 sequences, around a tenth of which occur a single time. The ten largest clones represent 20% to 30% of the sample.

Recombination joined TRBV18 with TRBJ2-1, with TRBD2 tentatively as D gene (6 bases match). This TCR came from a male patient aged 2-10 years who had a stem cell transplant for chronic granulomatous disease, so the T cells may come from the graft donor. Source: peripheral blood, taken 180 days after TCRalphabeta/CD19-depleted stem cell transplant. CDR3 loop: CASNPGLQQFF. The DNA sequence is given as TGTGCCAGTAACCCGGGACTGCAGCAGTTCTTC.